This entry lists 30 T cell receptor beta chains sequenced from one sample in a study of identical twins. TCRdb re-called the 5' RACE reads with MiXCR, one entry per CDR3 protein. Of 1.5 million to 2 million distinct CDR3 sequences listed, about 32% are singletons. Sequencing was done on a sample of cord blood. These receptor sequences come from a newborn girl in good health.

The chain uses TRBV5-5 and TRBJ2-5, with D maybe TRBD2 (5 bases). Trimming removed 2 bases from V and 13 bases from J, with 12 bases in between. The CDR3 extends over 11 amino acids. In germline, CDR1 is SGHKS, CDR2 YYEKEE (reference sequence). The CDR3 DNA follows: TGTGCCAGCAGCTTTCGGGGAGTATGGTACTTC. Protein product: CASSFRGVWYF. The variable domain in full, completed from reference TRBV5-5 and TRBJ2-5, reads DAGVTQSPTHLIKTRGQQVTLRCSPISGHKSVSWYQQVLGQGPQFIFQYYEKEERGRGNFPDRFSARQFPNYSSELNVNALLLGDSALYLCASSFRGVWYFGPGTRLLVL.

In DNA, the CDR3 is TGTGCCAGCAGTGCCCCAGGGAGAAGATTCGGCTACACCTTC. Amino acid sequence: CASSAPGRRFGYTF. V gene TRBV28 combines with J gene TRBJ1-2; a weak D match, TRBD1 (5 bases). The V end lost 5 bases, the J end lost 8 bases, and 18 bases lay between the germline ends. This CDR3 is built from 14 residues. The germline CDR1 and CDR2 sequences are MDHEN and SYDVKM.

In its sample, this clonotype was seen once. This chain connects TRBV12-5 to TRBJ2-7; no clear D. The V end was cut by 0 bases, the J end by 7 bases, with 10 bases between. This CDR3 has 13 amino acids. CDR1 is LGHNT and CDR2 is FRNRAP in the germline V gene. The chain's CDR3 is CASGLVQSNEQYF. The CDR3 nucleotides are TGTGCTAGTGGTTTGGTACAGTCCAATGAGCAGTACTTC.

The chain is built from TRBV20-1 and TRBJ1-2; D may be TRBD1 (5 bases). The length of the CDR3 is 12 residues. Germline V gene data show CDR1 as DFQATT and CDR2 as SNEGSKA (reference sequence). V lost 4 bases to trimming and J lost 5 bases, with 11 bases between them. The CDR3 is CSAKGRVYGYTF. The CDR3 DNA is TGCAGTGCTAAGGGACGGGTTTATGGCTACACCTTC.

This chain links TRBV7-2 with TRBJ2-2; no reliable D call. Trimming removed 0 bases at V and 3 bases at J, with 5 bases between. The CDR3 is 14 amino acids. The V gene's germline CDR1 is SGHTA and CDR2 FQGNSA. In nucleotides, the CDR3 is TGTGCCAGCAGCTTAGCACAGCACACCGGGGAGCTGTTTTTT. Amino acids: CASSLAQHTGELFF.

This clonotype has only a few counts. The CDR3 here is CASRETGMGPNYGYTF. The CDR3 DNA sequence: TGTGCCAGCAGGGAGACAGGGATGGGTCCTAACTATGGCTACACCTTC. V and J are TRBV2 and TRBJ1-2, with 7 nucleotides matching TRBD1. The junction had 10 bases not matched to a gene; V was cut back by 6 bases and J by 0 bases. Germline CDR1 and CDR2: SNHLY and FYNNEI. CDR3 size: 16 residues.

CDR3 nucleotides: TGTGCCAGCAGCCGCCGCCACTCCTACGAGCAGTACTTC. Amino acid sequence: CASSRRHSYEQYF. V is TRBV25-1 and J is TRBJ2-7; D not certain. Germline loops: CDR1 MGHDK, CDR2 SYGVNS. This CDR3 has 13 residues. Trimming cost V 6 bases and J 0 bases, with 9 bases left between them.

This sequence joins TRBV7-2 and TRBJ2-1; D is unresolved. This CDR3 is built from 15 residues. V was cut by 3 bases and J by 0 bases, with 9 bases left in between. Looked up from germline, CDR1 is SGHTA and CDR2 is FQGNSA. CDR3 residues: CASSFRTPSYNEQFF. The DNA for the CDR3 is TGTGCCAGCAGCTTTCGAACTCCCTCCTACAATGAGCAGTTCTTC.

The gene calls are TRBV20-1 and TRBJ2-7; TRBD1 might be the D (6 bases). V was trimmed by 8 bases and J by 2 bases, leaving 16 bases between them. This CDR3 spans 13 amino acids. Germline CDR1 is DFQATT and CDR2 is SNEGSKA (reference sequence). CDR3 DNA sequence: TGCAGTCCCATGGGGGCGGCCGCCTACGAGCAGTACTTC. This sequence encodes CSPMGAAAYEQYF.

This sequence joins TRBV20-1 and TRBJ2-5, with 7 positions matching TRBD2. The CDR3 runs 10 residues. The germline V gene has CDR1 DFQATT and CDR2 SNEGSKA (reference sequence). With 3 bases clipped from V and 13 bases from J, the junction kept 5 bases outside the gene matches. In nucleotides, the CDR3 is TGCAGTGCTAGCGGGGGGTTGCTGTACTTC. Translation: CSASGGLLYF.

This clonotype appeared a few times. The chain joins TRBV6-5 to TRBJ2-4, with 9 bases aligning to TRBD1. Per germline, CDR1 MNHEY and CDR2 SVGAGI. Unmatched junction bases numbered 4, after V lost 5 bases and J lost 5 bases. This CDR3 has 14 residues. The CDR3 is CASSRDRGENIQYF. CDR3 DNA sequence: TGTGCCAGCAGTCGCGACAGGGGGGAAAACATTCAGTACTTC.

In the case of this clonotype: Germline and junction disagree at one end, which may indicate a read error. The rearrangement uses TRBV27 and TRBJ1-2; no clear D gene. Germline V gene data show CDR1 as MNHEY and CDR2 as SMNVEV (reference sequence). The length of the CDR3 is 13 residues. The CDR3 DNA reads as TGTGCCTGCAGTTTATCGGGAAGCTATGGCTACACCTTC. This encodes CACSLSGSYGYTF.

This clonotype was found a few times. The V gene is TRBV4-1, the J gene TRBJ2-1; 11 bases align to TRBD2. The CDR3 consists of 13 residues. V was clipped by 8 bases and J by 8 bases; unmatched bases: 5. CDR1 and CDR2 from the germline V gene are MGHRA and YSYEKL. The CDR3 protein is CASRTSGRDEQFF. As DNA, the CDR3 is TGCGCCAGCCGGACTAGCGGGCGGGATGAGCAGTTCTTC.

The CDR3 nucleotides read TGTGCCTGGAGTGTACGGACAGGGGTCGAGCAGTACTTC. This sequence encodes CAWSVRTGVEQYF. The V gene is TRBV30, the J gene TRBJ2-7; 9 nucleotides match TRBD1. With V trimmed by 0 bases and J by 6 bases, 3 bases remained unmatched. Germline V gene lookup returns CDR1 GTSNPN and CDR2 SVGIG (reference sequence). The CDR3 runs 13 residues.

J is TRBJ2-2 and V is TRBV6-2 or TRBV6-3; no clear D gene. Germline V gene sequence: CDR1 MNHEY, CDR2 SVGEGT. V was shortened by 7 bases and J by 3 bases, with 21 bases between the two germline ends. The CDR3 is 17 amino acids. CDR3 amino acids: CASTWGSIGSYTGELFF. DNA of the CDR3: TGTGCCAGCACCTGGGGTAGCATCGGTTCGTACACCGGGGAGCTGTTTTTT.

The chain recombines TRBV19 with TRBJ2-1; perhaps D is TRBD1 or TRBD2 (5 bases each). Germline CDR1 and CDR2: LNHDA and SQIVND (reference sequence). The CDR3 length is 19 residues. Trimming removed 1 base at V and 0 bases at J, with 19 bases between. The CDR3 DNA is TGTGCCAGTAGTATAGTAGGGGCCTGGGGGTTTATCTCCTACAATGAGCAGTTCTTC. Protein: CASSIVGAWGFISYNEQFF.

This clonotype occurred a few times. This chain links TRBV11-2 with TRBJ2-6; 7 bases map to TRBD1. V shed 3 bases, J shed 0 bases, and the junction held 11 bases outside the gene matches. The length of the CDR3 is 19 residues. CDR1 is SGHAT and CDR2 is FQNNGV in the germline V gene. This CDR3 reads CASSFTTGWTLSGANVLTF. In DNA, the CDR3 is TGTGCCAGCAGCTTTACGACAGGGTGGACCCTCTCTGGGGCCAACGTCCTGACTTTC.

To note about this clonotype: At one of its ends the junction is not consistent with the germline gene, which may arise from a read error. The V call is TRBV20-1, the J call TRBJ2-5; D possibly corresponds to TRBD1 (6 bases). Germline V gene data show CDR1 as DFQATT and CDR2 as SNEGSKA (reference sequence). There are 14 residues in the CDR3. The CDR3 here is CSALRGWLKETHYF. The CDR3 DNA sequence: TGCAGTGCTCTCAGGGGATGGCTAAAAGAGACCCATTACTTC.

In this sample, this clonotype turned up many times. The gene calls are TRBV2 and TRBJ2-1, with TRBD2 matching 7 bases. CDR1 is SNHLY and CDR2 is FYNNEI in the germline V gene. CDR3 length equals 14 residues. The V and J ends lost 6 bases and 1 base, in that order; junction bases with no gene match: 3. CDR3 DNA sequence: TGTGCCAGCAGGACTAGCCGATCCTACAATGAGCAGTTCTTC. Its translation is CASRTSRSYNEQFF.

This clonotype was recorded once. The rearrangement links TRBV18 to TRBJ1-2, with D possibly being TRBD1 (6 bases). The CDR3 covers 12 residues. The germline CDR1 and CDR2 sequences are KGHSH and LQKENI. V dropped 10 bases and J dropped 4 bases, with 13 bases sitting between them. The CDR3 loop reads CATAQGGYGYTF. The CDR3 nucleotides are TGTGCCACCGCACAGGGAGGCTATGGCTACACCTTC.

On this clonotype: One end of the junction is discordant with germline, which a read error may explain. CDR3 bases: TGTGCCAGCAGCCCGGGACGGAACTATAGCTACACCTTC. This encodes CASSPGRNYSYTF. This chain links TRBV7-8 with TRBJ1-2; weak D call: TRBD1 (5 bases). This CDR3 has 13 residues. Germline CDR1 is SGHVS and CDR2 is FQNEAQ.

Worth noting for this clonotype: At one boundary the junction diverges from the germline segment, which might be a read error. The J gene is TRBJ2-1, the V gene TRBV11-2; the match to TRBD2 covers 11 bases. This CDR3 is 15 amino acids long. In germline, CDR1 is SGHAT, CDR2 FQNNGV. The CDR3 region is CASSPTSGGYIEQFF. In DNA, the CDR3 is TGTGCCAGCAGCCCCACTAGCGGGGGCTACATTGAGCAGTTCTTC.

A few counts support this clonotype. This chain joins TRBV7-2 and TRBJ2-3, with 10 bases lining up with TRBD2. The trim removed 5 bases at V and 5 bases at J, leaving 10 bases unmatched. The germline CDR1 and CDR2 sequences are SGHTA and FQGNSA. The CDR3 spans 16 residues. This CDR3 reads CASSPFRTSGIDTQYF. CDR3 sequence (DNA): TGTGCCAGCAGCCCATTCCGGACTAGCGGCATAGATACGCAGTATTTT.

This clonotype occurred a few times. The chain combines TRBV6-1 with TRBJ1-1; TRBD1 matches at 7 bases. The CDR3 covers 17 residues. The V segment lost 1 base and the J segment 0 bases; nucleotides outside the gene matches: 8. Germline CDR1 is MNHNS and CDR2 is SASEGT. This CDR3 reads CASSEDDRAYMNTEAFF. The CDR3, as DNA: TGTGCCAGCAGTGAAGATGACAGGGCGTACATGAACACTGAAGCTTTCTTT.

The CDR3 DNA follows: TGCGCCAGCAGCCCTGGACTAGCGGGGGGGCGGTCAGATACGCAGTATTTT. This translates into CASSPGLAGGRSDTQYF. The rearrangement links TRBV5-1 to TRBJ2-3, with 15 bases matching TRBD2. CDR1 is SGHRS, CDR2 YFSETQ, per germline. The CDR3 has 17 residues. V lost 4 bases and J lost 4; bases outside the gene matches: 7.

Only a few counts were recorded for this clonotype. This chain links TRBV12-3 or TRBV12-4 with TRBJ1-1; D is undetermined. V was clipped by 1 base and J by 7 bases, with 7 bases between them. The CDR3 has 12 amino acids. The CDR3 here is CASSLDQVEAFF. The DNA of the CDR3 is TGTGCCAGCAGTTTAGACCAAGTTGAAGCTTTCTTT.

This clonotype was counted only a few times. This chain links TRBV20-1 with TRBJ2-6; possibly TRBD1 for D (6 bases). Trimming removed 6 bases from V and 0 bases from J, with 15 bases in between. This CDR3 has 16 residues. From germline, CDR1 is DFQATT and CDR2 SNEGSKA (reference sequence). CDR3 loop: CSARTLQGSGANVLTF. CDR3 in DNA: TGCAGTGCCAGGACCTTACAGGGCTCTGGGGCCAACGTCCTGACTTTC.

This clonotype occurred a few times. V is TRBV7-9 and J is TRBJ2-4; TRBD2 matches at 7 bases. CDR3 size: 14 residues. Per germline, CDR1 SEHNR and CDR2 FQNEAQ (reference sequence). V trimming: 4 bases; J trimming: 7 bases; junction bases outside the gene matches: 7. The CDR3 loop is CASSSRRENNIQYF. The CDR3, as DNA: TGTGCCAGCAGCTCCCGGCGGGAGAATAACATTCAGTACTTC. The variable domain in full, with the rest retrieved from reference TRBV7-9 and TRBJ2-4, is DTGVSQNPRHKITKRGQNVTFRCDPISEHNRLYWYRQTLGQGPEFLTYFQNEAQLEKSRLLSDRFSAERPKGSFSTLEIQRTEQGDSAMYLCASSSRRENNIQYFGAGTRLSVL.

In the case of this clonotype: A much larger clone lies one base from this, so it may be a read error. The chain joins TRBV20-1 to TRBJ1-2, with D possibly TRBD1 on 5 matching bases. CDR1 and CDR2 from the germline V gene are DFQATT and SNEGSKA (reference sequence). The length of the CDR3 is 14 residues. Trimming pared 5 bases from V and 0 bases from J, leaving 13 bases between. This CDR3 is CSAGRQRANYGYTF. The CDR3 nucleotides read TGCAGTGCTGGTAGACAGAGAGCTAACTATGGCTACACCTTC.

Here the CDR3 DNA reads TGTGCCAGCAGCCCTCGTGGGGGGCTTAGCAATGAGCAGTTCTTC. Residues: CASSPRGGLSNEQFF. V usage is TRBV3-1 and J usage is TRBJ2-1; D might be TRBD1 or TRBD2, each matching 6 bases. V was clipped by 4 bases and J by 6 bases, with 16 bases between them. From germline, CDR1 is LGHDT and CDR2 YNNKEL (reference sequence). This CDR3 is built from 15 residues.